The sequence of this TCR beta chain was determined in a study of beta chain features in type 1 diabetes. Study-wide results and caveats: Shortening that was moderate but significant affected the TCRB CDR3s of Type 1 diabetes patients in all four CD4+ subsets.

Germline CDR1 SQVTM, CDR2 ANQGSEA. V shed 3 bases and J 9 bases; nucleotides not matched to a gene: 4. The CDR3 consists of 11 residues. The isolated RNA, all of it, was reverse transcribed, so expressed TCRB transcripts were what got sequenced. Data came from immunoSEQ multiplex PCR; TCRdb stores just in-frame clones and leaves some out. The sample holds some 660,000 clones, around an eighth seen once. This clone was observed a few times. The antigen is not known. This TCR derives from a man between 18 and 29 years old with type 1 diabetes. Sequenced: naive CD4+ T cells from blood. The genes are TRBV29-1 and TRBJ1-1; 7 nucleotides align to TRBD1. CDR3: CSVDVQGKAFF. CDR3 nucleotide sequence: TGCAGCGTTGATGTACAGGGGAAAGCTTTCTTT.